The present T cell receptor (beta chain) was sequenced within a study of PD-L1 blockade in urothelial cancer. Background on the study: Timepoints chosen for blood analysis were 3 weeks (second dose) and 6 weeks after treatment start. General study findings and limits: Durable-benefit cases showed more tumor-associated blood clone expansion at 3 weeks.

V trimming: 10 bases; J trimming: 3 bases; junction bases outside the gene matches: 5. The CDR3 sequence is 13 residues long. Per the germline V gene, CDR1 is SGHAT and CDR2 is FQNNGV. To note about this clone: What it binds is unknown.

Documented time point: pretreatment peripheral blood. TCRdb keeps only in-frame clones here, not all; method: immunoSEQ multiplex PCR. The top ten clones hold about 15% of a sample with approximately 48,000 clones, roughly 87% of them seen once. The sequencing used PBMCs, collected around atezolizumab (anti-PD-L1) treatment. The V gene is TRBV11-2, the J gene TRBJ2-5; TRBD1 matches at 10 bases. The clonotype was recovered from a woman aged 55 to 70 with urothelial cancer. The CDR3 region is CATGQGLEETQYF. The CDR3 DNA reads as TGTGCCACGGGACAGGGGCTTGAAGAGACCCAGTACTTC.